The rows below give T cell receptor beta chains drawn from one sample of a study of identical twins. One entry per CDR3 protein, called by TCRdb with MiXCR from the 5' RACE reads. The profile shows a few hundred thousand distinct CDR3 sequences, approximately 8.3% of them singletons. These data were also filed under a second study, of yellow fever vaccine responses in identical twins.

Sequenced input: CD8+ T cells sorted from blood. The receptors derive from a woman aged 18-30 years in good health. The CDR3 runs from the conserved cysteine through the conserved F or W. A D gene is named only where the DNA matches it firmly. Where a row states a size, it is once, few, many or the class of an expanded clone; other rows omit it.

D	size	V	J	DNA	CDR3
NA	many	TRBV12-3/TRBV12-4	TRBJ2-7	TGTGCCAGCAGTTTAGTAACGGAACCCTACGAGCAGTACTTC	CASSLVTEPYEQYF
TRBD1	few	TRBV2	TRBJ2-3	TGTGCCAGCAGTGGCCATCCGGACAGGGAGAGGGATACGCAGTATTTT	CASSGHPDRERDTQYF
NA	NA	TRBV6-1	TRBJ2-5	TGTGCCAGCAGACCGTGGACCCAAGAGACCCAGTACTTC	CASRPWTQETQYF
TRBD1	many	TRBV27	TRBJ2-5	TGTGCCAGCAGTTCCTGGGCCGGGACAGGGGTCCAAGAGACCCAGTACTTC	CASSSWAGTGVQETQYF
NA	few	TRBV20-1	TRBJ2-7	TGCAGTGCTAGGTCCCTAGCGTACTCCTACGAGCAGTACTTC	CSARSLAYSYEQYF
TRBD1	NA	TRBV7-2	TRBJ2-5	TGTGCCAGCAGCTCGGACAGGAACAACCAAGAGACCCAGTACTTC	CASSSDRNNQETQYF
NA	few	TRBV20-1	TRBJ2-7	TGCAGTGCTAATATTCGAAATTCCTACGAGCAGTACTTC	CSANIRNSYEQYF
NA	few	TRBV14	TRBJ1-1	TGTGCCAGCAGCCAAGTTACAACCATGAACACTGAAGCTTTCTTT	CASSQVTTMNTEAFF
TRBD2	NA	TRBV29-1	TRBJ2-1	TGCAGCGCCACGGGAGGCAATGAGCAGTTCTTC	CSATGGNEQFF
TRBD1	few	TRBV10-2	TRBJ2-7	TGCGCCAGCAGAATTTCGATGGGACAGGCACCTGGCCTGCAGTACTTC	CASRISMGQAPGLQYF
NA	few	TRBV4-3	TRBJ2-1	TGCGCCAGCAGCCAAGACAGGGCACCCTACAATGAGCAGTTCTTC	CASSQDRAPYNEQFF
NA	many	TRBV10-3	TRBJ2-5	TGTGCCATCAGTGTTGAACCGGGAGCCCCAGAGACCCAGTACTTC	CAISVEPGAPETQYF
TRBD1	NA	TRBV7-9	TRBJ2-5	TGTGCCAGCAGCTTAGCTCCACCGGGACAGCAAGAGACCCAGTACTTC	CASSLAPPGQQETQYF
NA	NA	TRBV20-1	TRBJ2-7	TGCAGTGCTAGAGATGTGGGGAAACCTTCCTACGAGCAGTACTTC	CSARDVGKPSYEQYF
TRBD2	many	TRBV20-1	TRBJ2-1	TGCAGTGCTACTACCCGGACTAGCGGAGCAGGGAATGAGCAGTTCTTC	CSATTRTSGAGNEQFF
TRBD2	few	TRBV28	TRBJ2-1	TGTGCCAGCAGCTGGGGACTAGCGGGAGCCGGCTCCTACAATGAGCAGTTCTTC	CASSWGLAGAGSYNEQFF
TRBD1	medium-sized	TRBV14	TRBJ1-2	TGTGCCAGCAGCCAAGAAGATCAGGGGGTACTCTATGGCTACACCTTC	CASSQEDQGVLYGYTF
NA	many	TRBV29-1	TRBJ2-1	TGCAGCGTTGTTCCCAGTGTGGGGGGGCAAAACAATGAGCAGTTCTTC	CSVVPSVGGQNNEQFF
NA	many	TRBV12-3/TRBV12-4	TRBJ1-1	TGTGCCAGCATTTTTGACAGAGAGAACACTGAAGCTTTCTTT	CASIFDRENTEAFF
TRBD1	many	TRBV29-1	TRBJ1-1	TGCAGCGTCCAGTTGCCACAGGGGTTCACTGAAGCTTTCTTT	CSVQLPQGFTEAFF
NA	few	TRBV18	TRBJ2-2	TGTGCCAGCTCACTGACCCTGGACAGCACGAACACCGGGGAGCTGTTTTTT	CASSLTLDSTNTGELFF
NA	few	TRBV6-2/TRBV6-3	TRBJ2-5	TGTGCCAGCAGTTACGTCGGGGGTCAAGAGACCCAGTACTTC	CASSYVGGQETQYF
TRBD2	few	TRBV9	TRBJ2-1	TGTGCCAGCAGCGTAGGAGGCGGGGGTAACAATGAGCAGTTCTTC	CASSVGGGGNNEQFF
NA	NA	TRBV13	TRBJ1-6	TGTGCCAGCAGCCAAGGGGCAATCGGTCATCATAATTCACCCCTCCACTTT	CASSQGAIGHHNSPLHF